This TCR beta chain is from a study of Ad26.COV2.S vaccination and SARS-CoV-2 variants. Turning to the study itself: The study gave Ad26.COV2.S intramuscularly, once or twice 56 days apart. Study-wide points: A substantial breadth of spike-specific CD8+ and CD4+ T cell responses after vaccination has been reported.

Treatment noted: 19 received Ad26.COV2.S at low or high dose, single or two shots; 5 received placebo; per-sample allocation not given. Collection of the samples took place on day 63 after the first injection of vaccine or placebo. Expressing Wuhan-strain SARS-CoV-2 spike, an Ad26 vector served as the vaccine. V lost 2 bases and J 2 bases, leaving 8 bases between the germline ends. Looked up from germline, CDR1 is SGHNT and CDR2 is YYREEE (reference sequence). The CDR3 is 13 residues long. Sequencing used immunoSEQ multiplex PCR; TCRdb keeps in-frame clones, though not all of them. Of 430,000 or so clones in the sample, 90% were seen once. As to this clone: Its antigen is unidentified.

The chain couples TRBV5-4 to TRBJ2-7, with unresolved D. The sequence was collected from a person aged 18-60 years who received the Ad26.COV2.S COVID-19 vaccine or a placebo. Sequencing used peripheral blood, obtained in a trial of Ad26.COV2.S vaccine versus placebo. CDR3 in amino acids: CASSFGGAYEQYF. CDR3 sequence (DNA): TGTGCCAGCAGCTTTGGTGGGGCCTACGAGCAGTACTTC.